These 21 T cell receptor beta chains originate from one sample sequenced in a study of control samples from healthy donors and cancer patients (dated by TCRdb to 2018 to 2020). Libraries were prepared through the immunoSEQ multiplex PCR assay. Entries here come from immuneACCESS through TCRdb and include only in-frame sequences with V and J called. Some clones fail to appear in such tables; in the studies checked, an unresolved V gene covers under half of the shortfall, and the cause of the remainder is unknown. Here the sample has approximately 52,000 clones; 90% to 97% occur a single time. The top ten hold about 1% of the sample. The source material was blood. All receptors come from a woman between 18 and 30 years old in good health.

The chain has TRBV5-1 and TRBJ2-5, with D perhaps TRBD2 (7 bases). The CDR3 spans 13 residues. Germline CDR1 SGHRS, CDR2 YFSETQ. Trimming removed 4 bases from V and 5 bases from J, with 12 bases in between. CDR3 residues: CASSGGGGETQYF. The CDR3 bases are TGCGCCAGCAGCGGCGGGGGCGGGGAGACCCAGTACTTC.

The V gene is TRBV6-2 or TRBV6-3, the J gene TRBJ1-5, with D possibly being TRBD1 (6 bases). V lost 4 bases and J lost 0, with 13 bases in between. Germline CDR1 and CDR2: MNHEY and SVGEGT. The CDR3 spans 16 residues. The CDR3 nucleotides read TGTGCCAGCAGTTCCACAGGGCCGGATAGCAATCAGCCCCAGCATTTT. Translated, it gives CASSSTGPDSNQPQHF.

The J gene is TRBJ1-1, the V gene TRBV5-1; D gene unclear. Germline CDR1 is SGHRS and CDR2 is YFSETQ. The CDR3 loop spans 15 amino acids. V lost 0 bases and J lost 1, with 10 bases in between. CDR3 protein: CASSLAYQENTEAFF. Written as DNA, the CDR3 is TGCGCCAGCAGCTTGGCCTACCAGGAGAACACTGAAGCTTTCTTT. Supplemented by reference TRBV5-1 and TRBJ1-1, the full variable domain reads KAGVTQTPRYLIKTRGQQVTLSCSPISGHRSVSWYQQTPGQGLQFLFEYFSETQRNKGNFPGRFSGRQFSNSRSEMNVSTLELGDSALYLCASSLAYQENTEAFFGQGTRLTVV.

The chain has TRBV6-1 and TRBJ1-2, with TRBD1 as a possible D gene (5 bases). The CDR3 consists of 16 residues. V was pared by 3 bases and J by 6 bases, with 20 bases between. Germline V gene sequence: CDR1 MNHNS, CDR2 SASEGT. The CDR3 protein is CASSDPSSRVKNGYTF. CDR3 bases: TGTGCCAGCAGTGATCCCTCCAGCAGGGTAAAGAATGGCTACACCTTC.

The rearrangement links TRBV6-4 to TRBJ2-2, with 9 bases aligning to TRBD2. V lost 9 bases and J lost 1; bases outside the gene matches: 9. The CDR3 length is 16 residues. Germline V gene data show CDR1 as MRHNA and CDR2 as SNTAGT. CDR3 nucleotides: TGTGCCAGTAAGGGACTAGCAGCGGAGAACACCGGGGAGCTGTTTTTT. This translates into CASKGLAAENTGELFF.

The V call is TRBV27, the J call TRBJ1-2; D unclear. V dropped 4 bases and J dropped 8 bases, with 20 bases sitting between them. CDR3 length equals 15 residues. Germline CDR1 and CDR2: MNHEY and SMNVEV (reference sequence). CDR3 region: CASSSTPATFAGYTF. CDR3 DNA: TGTGCCAGCAGTTCAACCCCGGCAACATTCGCCGGCTACACCTTC.

J is TRBJ2-1 and V is TRBV10-3, with 10 bases identical to TRBD2. V lost 0 bases, J lost 9 bases, and 8 bases stayed unmatched. This CDR3 is 16 amino acids long. Germline V gives CDR1 ENHRY, CDR2 SYGVKD. DNA for the CDR3: TGTGCCATCAGTGAGTCAGCGGGGGGGCCGGTAGGTGAGCAGTTCTTC. It translates to CAISESAGGPVGEQFF.

The CDR3 here is CASTLLTGDLLAKNIQYF. The CDR3 DNA reads TGTGCCAGTACGTTGTTGACAGGGGACCTCCTAGCCAAAAACATTCAGTACTTC. The V gene is TRBV19, the J gene TRBJ2-4, with 8 bases lining up with TRBD1. V was pared by 7 bases and J by 0 bases, with 14 bases of the junction left unmatched. Germline assignment: CDR1 LNHDA and CDR2 SQIVND (reference sequence). The CDR3 loop spans 18 amino acids.

This chain links TRBV3-1 (or the pseudogene TRBV3-2) with TRBJ2-3; D is perhaps TRBD2 (5 bases). The CDR3 is 15 residues long. Germline assignment: CDR1 LGHDT and CDR2 YNNKEL (reference sequence). Trimming pared 1 base from V and 5 bases from J, leaving 13 bases between. DNA of the CDR3: TGTGCCAGCAGCCAAGTAGGGCTAGCCGGAGATACGCAGTATTTT. As protein: CASSQVGLAGDTQYF.

The CDR3 spells CASSYSETGNYGYTF. The CDR3 nucleotides are TGTGCCAGCAGTTACTCGGAGACAGGGAACTATGGCTACACCTTC. V usage is TRBV6-2 or TRBV6-3 and J usage is TRBJ1-2, with 7 positions matching TRBD1. The V and J ends lost 0 bases and 2 bases, in that order; junction bases with no gene match: 3. CDR1 MNHEY and CDR2 SVGEGT come from the germline V gene. CDR3 length equals 15 residues.

The chain combines TRBV14 with TRBJ2-1; 16 bases agree with TRBD2. CDR1 and CDR2 from the germline V gene are SGHDN and FVKESK. CDR3 size: 19 residues. Trimming cost V 3 bases and J 3 bases; bases outside gene matches: 8. CDR3 protein: CASSQPGLAGGQVYNEQFF. CDR3 DNA: TGTGCCAGCAGCCAGCCGGGACTAGCGGGGGGGCAGGTCTACAATGAGCAGTTCTTC.

The rearrangement joins TRBV9 to TRBJ2-3, with TRBD2 matching over 8 bases. The CDR3 covers 17 residues. V was pared by 3 bases and J by 5 bases, with 14 bases of the junction left unmatched. Germline V CDR1 and CDR2: SGDLS, YYNGEE. CDR3 protein: CASSARKPGLDIDTQYF. The CDR3 nucleotides read TGTGCCAGCAGCGCACGAAAACCGGGACTAGATATAGATACGCAGTATTTT.

The V call is TRBV27, the J call TRBJ2-1, with TRBD1 as a possible D gene (6 bases). This CDR3 spans 15 amino acids. The germline V and J ends were trimmed by 5 bases and 3 bases, with 14 bases remaining between them. From germline, CDR1 is MNHEY and CDR2 SMNVEV (reference sequence). CDR3 nucleotides: TGTGCCAGCAGTGGCAGGACAGAGTACTACAATGAGCAGTTCTTC. The encoded protein is CASSGRTEYYNEQFF.

The gene calls are TRBV6-2 or TRBV6-3 and TRBJ2-3, with D tentatively TRBD2 (6 bases). Germline CDR1 and CDR2: MNHEY and SVGEGT. The V and J ends lost 4 bases and 2 bases respectively, with 10 bases between them. The CDR3 has 14 amino acids. CDR3 nucleotides: TGTGCCAGCAGTTTCCGGGAGATCACAGATACGCAGTATTTT. This translates into CASSFREITDTQYF.

A single count supports this clone. The J gene is TRBJ1-1, the V gene TRBV28; D is perhaps TRBD1 (6 bases). The CDR3 runs 13 residues. Per germline, CDR1 MDHEN and CDR2 SYDVKM. Between the trimmed V and J ends, which lost 10 bases and 4 bases, there was a span of 16 bases. CDR3 DNA: TGTGCCACCTACAGGGATCAAGGCACTGAAGCTTTCTTT. Amino acids: CATYRDQGTEAFF.

V gene TRBV2 combines with J gene TRBJ1-2, with 11 nucleotides matching TRBD1. Per germline, CDR1 SNHLY and CDR2 FYNNEI. V lost 5 bases and J lost 7; bases outside the gene matches: 18. The CDR3 is 18 amino acids. This CDR3 reads CASSRTGGLTQPRGGYTF. In DNA form, the CDR3 reads TGTGCCAGCAGTCGGACAGGGGGCCTCACCCAACCTCGGGGTGGCTACACCTTC.

About this clone itself: Germline is not matched at one junction end, which may reflect a read error. The chain's CDR3 is CASRQKGTASLRF. CDR3 in DNA: TGTGCCAGCAGACAAAAGGGGACCGCGTCGTTGCGCTTT. The chain recombines TRBV28 with TRBJ1-3, with D possibly being TRBD1 (5 bases). Per germline, CDR1 MDHEN and CDR2 SYDVKM. The CDR3 length is 13 residues.

J is TRBJ1-1 and V is TRBV4-3, with D possibly matching TRBD1 (6 bases). The V and J ends lost 0 bases and 10 bases respectively, with 18 bases between them. Germline V gene data show CDR1 as LGHNA and CDR2 as YSLEER. CDR3 size: 15 residues. Here the CDR3 reads CASSQDARGSEAAFF. In nucleotides, the CDR3 is TGCGCCAGCAGCCAAGATGCCAGGGGAAGTGAGGCAGCTTTCTTT.

The chain has TRBV9 and TRBJ2-1, with TRBD1 identical over 7 bases. The CDR3 covers 14 residues. Trimming at V came to 3 bases and at J to 5 bases, leaving 5 bases not matched to a gene. Germline CDR1 reads SGDLS; CDR2 reads YYNGEE. The CDR3, as DNA: TGTGCCAGCAGCGACAGGGGTTCGGACAATGAGCAGTTCTTC. Translating it yields CASSDRGSDNEQFF.

The rearrangement uses TRBV3-1 (or the pseudogene TRBV3-2) and TRBJ1-2; D uncertain. This CDR3 contains 16 residues. Germline loops: CDR1 LGHDT, CDR2 YNNKEL (reference sequence). The ends were cut back, 0 bases at V and 1 base at J, with 12 bases in the middle. The CDR3 spells CASSQDGGPFNYGYTF. CDR3 nucleotide sequence: TGTGCCAGCAGCCAAGATGGAGGGCCTTTTAACTATGGCTACACCTTC.

The chain employs TRBV9 and TRBJ1-1; no clear D gene. From germline, CDR1 is SGDLS and CDR2 YYNGEE. The CDR3 loop spans 14 amino acids. Trimming removed 3 bases from V and 3 bases from J, with 12 bases in between. The CDR3, as DNA: TGTGCCAGCAGCGCCTCGGACGGATACACTGAAGCTTTCTTT. Translated: CASSASDGYTEAFF.